These T cell receptor beta chains were read from a single sample in a study of early T cells in non-severe SARS-CoV-2 infection. TCRdb re-called the 5' RACE reads with MiXCR, one entry per CDR3 protein. The sample records about 76,000 distinct CDR3 sequences, roughly a sixth being singletons. The material sequenced was whole blood. All receptors derive from an adult who was a healthcare worker with PCR-confirmed SARS-CoV-2 infection or an uninfected control (not recorded which). The CDR3 runs from the conserved cysteine through the conserved F or W. D genes are given only for firm matches. Some rows have no size entry. The others give once, few or many, or a class for an expanded clone.

v_gene: TRBV4-3
j_gene: TRBJ2-1
d_gene: TRBD1
abundance: .
CDR3nt: TGCGCCAGCAGCCTGGGACAGGATTACAATGAGCAGTTCTTC
CDR3aa: CASSLGQDYNEQFF

v_gene: TRBV12-5
j_gene: TRBJ2-7
d_gene: .
abundance: .
CDR3nt: TGTGCTAGTGGTTTGGGTCGCGAGCAGTACTTC
CDR3aa: CASGLGREQYF

v_gene: TRBV7-9
j_gene: TRBJ2-4
d_gene: TRBD1
abundance: .
CDR3nt: TGTGCCAGCAGCCCTACGGACAGGGTTGGGGACATTCAGTACTTC
CDR3aa: CASSPTDRVGDIQYF

v_gene: TRBV28
j_gene: TRBJ1-2
d_gene: .
abundance: .
CDR3nt: TGTGCCAGCAGGGTGGACAGAGATAACTATGGCTACACCTTC
CDR3aa: CASRVDRDNYGYTF

v_gene: TRBV19
j_gene: TRBJ2-3
d_gene: .
abundance: few
CDR3nt: TGTGCCAGTAGTCCGTACACTAGCACAGATACGCAGTATTTT
CDR3aa: CASSPYTSTDTQYF

v_gene: TRBV20-1
j_gene: TRBJ2-5
d_gene: TRBD2
abundance: few
CDR3nt: TGCAGTGCAAGCCGAGGAGCGGGAGGGGGGGAGACCCAGTACTTC
CDR3aa: CSASRGAGGGETQYF

v_gene: TRBV28
j_gene: TRBJ1-1
d_gene: .
abundance: few
CDR3nt: TGTGCCAGCTCTGGTAGGGGAAACGCGAACACTGAAGCTTTCTTT
CDR3aa: CASSGRGNANTEAFF

v_gene: TRBV18
j_gene: TRBJ2-7
d_gene: .
abundance: .
CDR3nt: TGTGCCAGCTCATCGACAGGGAGGACCTACGAGCAGTACTTC
CDR3aa: CASSSTGRTYEQYF

v_gene: TRBV6-5
j_gene: TRBJ2-1
d_gene: .
abundance: few
CDR3nt: TGTGCCAGCAGTTACTATGACAGTCACAATGAGCAGTTCTTC
CDR3aa: CASSYYDSHNEQFF

v_gene: TRBV12-3/TRBV12-4
j_gene: TRBJ1-5
d_gene: .
abundance: many
CDR3nt: TGTGCCACCCAACTCGGGGGGAGGCAGCCCCAGCATTTT
CDR3aa: CATQLGGRQPQHF

v_gene: TRBV7-2
j_gene: TRBJ1-4
d_gene: TRBD1
abundance: few
CDR3nt: TGTGCCAGCAGCTTTGGGACAGGGGGCTATGAAAAACTGTTTTTT
CDR3aa: CASSFGTGGYEKLFF

v_gene: TRBV20-1
j_gene: TRBJ1-2
d_gene: .
abundance: many
CDR3nt: TGCAGTGCTAGAGCTACAGGGACCTATGGCTACACCTTC
CDR3aa: CSARATGTYGYTF

v_gene: TRBV29-1
j_gene: TRBJ1-2
d_gene: .
abundance: .
CDR3nt: TGCAGCGTTGATCGGCAGGGGTACTATGGCTACACCTTC
CDR3aa: CSVDRQGYYGYTF

v_gene: TRBV7-3
j_gene: TRBJ1-1
d_gene: .
abundance: .
CDR3nt: TGTGCCAGCAGCTCTCAGACATGGACTGAAGCTTTCTTT
CDR3aa: CASSSQTWTEAFF

v_gene: TRBV13
j_gene: TRBJ2-3
d_gene: .
abundance: once
CDR3nt: TGTGCCAGCAGCACGAGGACCTCCGCATGGGAAGATACGCAGTATTTT
CDR3aa: CASSTRTSAWEDTQYF

v_gene: TRBV28
j_gene: TRBJ2-5
d_gene: TRBD1
abundance: .
CDR3nt: TGTGCCAGCAGTTCGACAGGGGGAAGAGAGACCCAGTACTTC
CDR3aa: CASSSTGGRETQYF

v_gene: TRBV29-1
j_gene: TRBJ2-3
d_gene: .
abundance: few
CDR3nt: TGCAGCGTTGAAGTCCGGGGGATGCTACCTTCGGATACGCAGTATTTT
CDR3aa: CSVEVRGMLPSDTQYF

v_gene: TRBV7-3
j_gene: TRBJ2-3
d_gene: .
abundance: .
CDR3nt: TGTGCCAGCAGCTTGACAGGCGTTCCCACAGATACGCAGTATTTT
CDR3aa: CASSLTGVPTDTQYF

v_gene: TRBV29-1
j_gene: TRBJ2-7
d_gene: TRBD1
abundance: few
CDR3nt: TGCAGCGTTAGGACAGGGGGCCACGAGCAGTACTTC
CDR3aa: CSVRTGGHEQYF

v_gene: TRBV4-2
j_gene: TRBJ2-5
d_gene: .
abundance: .
CDR3nt: TGTGCCAGCAGCCAAGAAAGCCAGGGCCGGGAGACCCAGTACTTC
CDR3aa: CASSQESQGRETQYF

v_gene: TRBV27
j_gene: TRBJ2-7
d_gene: TRBD2
abundance: .
CDR3nt: TGTGCCAGCAAAGGCCGAAATAGCGGGCGGGGCGAGCAGTACTTC
CDR3aa: CASKGRNSGRGEQYF

v_gene: TRBV6-6
j_gene: TRBJ1-1
d_gene: .
abundance: .
CDR3nt: TGTGCCAGCAGTTACTCGGGGCCGATGGTTTACCCTGAAGCTTTCTTT
CDR3aa: CASSYSGPMVYPEAFF

v_gene: TRBV11-2
j_gene: TRBJ2-7
d_gene: .
abundance: few
CDR3nt: TGTGCCAGCAGCCCCATCCGCGGGACTCCTTCATCCTACGAGCAGTACTTC
CDR3aa: CASSPIRGTPSSYEQYF

v_gene: TRBV27
j_gene: TRBJ2-7
d_gene: TRBD2
abundance: many
CDR3nt: TGTGCCAGCAGTCCCCTACTGGCGGGGGGGCCCTACGAGCAGTACTTC
CDR3aa: CASSPLLAGGPYEQYF

v_gene: TRBV7-8
j_gene: TRBJ2-1
d_gene: TRBD2
abundance: .
CDR3nt: TGTGCCAGCAGCTTAGCGGGGGGGAGTAGTAGCTCCTACAATGAGCAGTTCTTC
CDR3aa: CASSLAGGSSSSYNEQFF

v_gene: TRBV12-3/TRBV12-4
j_gene: TRBJ2-7
d_gene: TRBD2
abundance: few
CDR3nt: TGTGCCAGCAGCGACGGGGGGTCCTACGAGCAGTACTTC
CDR3aa: CASSDGGSYEQYF

v_gene: TRBV6-2/TRBV6-3
j_gene: TRBJ1-1
d_gene: TRBD1
abundance: .
CDR3nt: TGTGCCAGCAGTAACACAGGGGGCTGGAATGAAGCTTTCTTT
CDR3aa: CASSNTGGWNEAFF

v_gene: TRBV3-1
j_gene: TRBJ2-5
d_gene: .
abundance: .
CDR3nt: TGTGCCAGCAGCCAAGTAGAAAAGACCCAGTACTTC
CDR3aa: CASSQVEKTQYF

v_gene: TRBV6-2/TRBV6-3
j_gene: TRBJ1-1
d_gene: .
abundance: .
CDR3nt: TGTGCCATCAGTTATACTCTATCCTCAGGGCTGAACACTGAAGCTTTCTTT
CDR3aa: CAISYTLSSGLNTEAFF

v_gene: TRBV6-1
j_gene: TRBJ1-2
d_gene: TRBD1
abundance: .
CDR3nt: TGTGCCAGCAGTGAAGCCCTGACAGGGGCTGGCTACACCTTC
CDR3aa: CASSEALTGAGYTF

v_gene: TRBV20-1
j_gene: TRBJ1-6
d_gene: .
abundance: .
CDR3nt: TGCAGTGCTAGAGGGGGGTCGTTCTATAATTCACCCCTCCACTTT
CDR3aa: CSARGGSFYNSPLHF

v_gene: TRBV4-1
j_gene: TRBJ2-1
d_gene: .
abundance: .
CDR3nt: TGCGCCAGCAGCCAAGATAAGGGGTTAACCTACAATGAGCAGTTCTTC
CDR3aa: CASSQDKGLTYNEQFF

v_gene: TRBV20-1
j_gene: TRBJ2-2
d_gene: .
abundance: few
CDR3nt: TGCAGTGCCAGACCCCCGGGACATAACACCGGGGAGCTGTTTTTT
CDR3aa: CSARPPGHNTGELFF

v_gene: TRBV28
j_gene: TRBJ1-4
d_gene: .
abundance: once
CDR3nt: TGTGCCAGCAGGAAACAAGGGCCCGGGAGTGGAAAACTGTTTTTT
CDR3aa: CASRKQGPGSGKLFF

v_gene: TRBV5-5
j_gene: TRBJ2-3
d_gene: .
abundance: few
CDR3nt: TGTGCCAGCAGCTTGGCAGACCGAGATACGCAGTATTTT
CDR3aa: CASSLADRDTQYF

v_gene: TRBV29-1
j_gene: TRBJ2-7
d_gene: TRBD1
abundance: few
CDR3nt: TGCAGCGTCGCAGACAGGGGGCGAGAGCAGTACTTC
CDR3aa: CSVADRGREQYF

v_gene: TRBV5-6
j_gene: TRBJ2-1
d_gene: .
abundance: .
CDR3nt: TGTGCCAGCAGCCGGGACCCCCCCGATTACAATGAGCAGTTCTTC
CDR3aa: CASSRDPPDYNEQFF

v_gene: TRBV5-5
j_gene: TRBJ1-1
d_gene: .
abundance: few
CDR3nt: TGTGCCAGCAGCTTGGTTCTCCGGAACACTGAAGCTTTCTTT
CDR3aa: CASSLVLRNTEAFF

v_gene: TRBV3-1
j_gene: TRBJ2-1
d_gene: TRBD2
abundance: few
CDR3nt: TGTGCCAGCAGCCTTCGACTAGCCGGTTATGAGCAGTTCTTC
CDR3aa: CASSLRLAGYEQFF

v_gene: TRBV7-9
j_gene: TRBJ1-1
d_gene: .
abundance: .
CDR3nt: TGTGCCAGCAGCTTAGCGTACACTGAAGCTTTCTTT
CDR3aa: CASSLAYTEAFF

v_gene: TRBV30
j_gene: TRBJ2-7
d_gene: TRBD2
abundance: few
CDR3nt: TGTGCCTGGAGTGTTAATAGCGGGAGGGCCTACGAGCAGTACTTC
CDR3aa: CAWSVNSGRAYEQYF

v_gene: TRBV7-2
j_gene: TRBJ2-3
d_gene: .
abundance: few
CDR3nt: TGTGCCAGCAGCCCAGGAGGGGGGACGGCGCAGTATTTT
CDR3aa: CASSPGGGTAQYF

v_gene: TRBV7-2
j_gene: TRBJ2-6
d_gene: .
abundance: .
CDR3nt: TGTGCCAGCAGCTTAGCAGAGGTTTATAACTCCGTCCTGACTTTC
CDR3aa: CASSLAEVYNSVLTF

v_gene: TRBV29-1
j_gene: TRBJ2-4
d_gene: .
abundance: few
CDR3nt: TGCAGCGTTGAGGGAGCAGGGGGGAACATTCAGTACTTC
CDR3aa: CSVEGAGGNIQYF

v_gene: TRBV13
j_gene: TRBJ2-7
d_gene: TRBD1
abundance: many
CDR3nt: TGTGCCAGCAGCTTAGGAGGACAGGGGGCCTACGAGCAGTACTTC
CDR3aa: CASSLGGQGAYEQYF

v_gene: TRBV14
j_gene: TRBJ2-3
d_gene: .
abundance: .
CDR3nt: TGTGCCAGCGGATACTTCACAGATACGCAGTATTTT
CDR3aa: CASGYFTDTQYF

v_gene: TRBV6-1
j_gene: TRBJ1-1
d_gene: .
abundance: many
CDR3nt: TGTGCCGGGGGTTGGGGCACTGAAGCTTTCTTT
CDR3aa: CAGGWGTEAFF

v_gene: TRBV7-2
j_gene: TRBJ2-1
d_gene: .
abundance: few
CDR3nt: TGTGCCAGCAGCTTAGGTACTAGGGCAGTCTTC
CDR3aa: CASSLGTRAVF

v_gene: TRBV7-2
j_gene: TRBJ2-4
d_gene: .
abundance: .
CDR3nt: TGTGCCAGCAGGCTAGGAAACGAAAACATTCAGTACTTC
CDR3aa: CASRLGNENIQYF

v_gene: TRBV25-1
j_gene: TRBJ1-5
d_gene: .
abundance: many
CDR3nt: TGTGCCAGCAGACTTATCTTTTATGGCCTGAATCAGCCCCAGCATTTT
CDR3aa: CASRLIFYGLNQPQHF

v_gene: TRBV9
j_gene: TRBJ2-1
d_gene: .
abundance: few
CDR3nt: TGTGCCAGCAGCGTAGGAGGGGATGGTGAGCAGTTCTTC
CDR3aa: CASSVGGDGEQFF

v_gene: TRBV13
j_gene: TRBJ2-1
d_gene: TRBD2
abundance: few
CDR3nt: TGTGCCAGCAGCTTAGTCGCGGGGGGCTCCTACAATGAGCAGTTCTTC
CDR3aa: CASSLVAGGSYNEQFF

v_gene: TRBV20-1
j_gene: TRBJ1-4
d_gene: TRBD1
abundance: few
CDR3nt: TGCAGTGCTAGATGGGTCAGGGGGGAAAAACTGTTTTTT
CDR3aa: CSARWVRGEKLFF

v_gene: TRBV15
j_gene: TRBJ2-3
d_gene: TRBD2
abundance: few
CDR3nt: TGTGCCACCAGCAGAGATCGGGGGGGCGGCTTAAGCGAGGATACGCAGTATTTT
CDR3aa: CATSRDRGGGLSEDTQYF

v_gene: TRBV7-9
j_gene: TRBJ2-7
d_gene: TRBD1
abundance: .
CDR3nt: TGTGCCAGCAGCTCGGGACAGGAAAACTACGAGCAGTACTTC
CDR3aa: CASSSGQENYEQYF

v_gene: TRBV7-6
j_gene: TRBJ2-5
d_gene: TRBD2
abundance: .
CDR3nt: TGTGCCAGCAGCTTCGGGGGGGCCCAAGAGACCCAGTACTTC
CDR3aa: CASSFGGAQETQYF

v_gene: TRBV6-1
j_gene: TRBJ2-7
d_gene: .
abundance: .
CDR3nt: TGTGCCAGCAGTGAAGGCCAGGGTGCCTACGAGCAGTACTTC
CDR3aa: CASSEGQGAYEQYF

v_gene: TRBV5-1
j_gene: TRBJ2-7
d_gene: .
abundance: few
CDR3nt: TGCGCCAGCAGCTTGGCAGGGATCTCCTATACCTACGAGCAGTACTTC
CDR3aa: CASSLAGISYTYEQYF

v_gene: TRBV20-1
j_gene: TRBJ2-3
d_gene: .
abundance: few
CDR3nt: TGCAGTGGGGGGGCCGGTCCAGATACGCAGTATTTT
CDR3aa: CSGGAGPDTQYF